Reported below is one T cell receptor (beta chain). The antigen is not known. The CDR3 is made up of 15 amino acids. The germline CDR1 and CDR2 sequences are SGHRS and YFSETQ. J was trimmed by 3 bases and V by 4 bases; bases with no gene match: 8. The method was immunoSEQ multiplex PCR; TCRdb's version includes in-frame clones alone and lacks a portion of them. The sample yields about 96,000 clones, 90% to 95% seen once. This sample was included in a study of graft-versus-host responses after intestinal transplantation. Across the whole study: The study gave all recipients anti-thymocyte globulin induction, then tacrolimus and steroids for approximately three years.

The V and J genes are TRBV5-1 and TRBJ1-1, with TRBD1 matching over 8 bases. The sequence was obtained from a human donor who received an intestinal transplant. The sequencing used unstimulated CD4+ T cells sorted from spleen or lymph node cells, collected before intestinal transplant. The CDR3 reads CASSPWTGSYTEAFF. The DNA for the CDR3 is TGCGCCAGCAGCCCCTGGACAGGGTCCTACACTGAAGCTTTCTTT.